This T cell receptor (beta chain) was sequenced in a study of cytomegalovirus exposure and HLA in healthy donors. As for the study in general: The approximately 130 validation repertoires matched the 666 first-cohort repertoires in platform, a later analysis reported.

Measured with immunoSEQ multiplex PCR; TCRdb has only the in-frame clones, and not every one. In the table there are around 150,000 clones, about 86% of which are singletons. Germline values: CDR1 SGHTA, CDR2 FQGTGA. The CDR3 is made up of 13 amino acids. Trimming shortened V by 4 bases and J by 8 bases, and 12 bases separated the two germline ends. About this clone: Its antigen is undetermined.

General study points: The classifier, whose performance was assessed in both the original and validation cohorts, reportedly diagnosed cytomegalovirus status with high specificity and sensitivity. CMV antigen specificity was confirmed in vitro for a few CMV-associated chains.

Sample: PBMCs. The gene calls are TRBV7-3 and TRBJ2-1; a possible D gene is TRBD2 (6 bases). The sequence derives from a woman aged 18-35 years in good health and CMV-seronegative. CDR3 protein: CASSSDYIDEQFF. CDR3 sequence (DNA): TGTGCCAGCAGCTCGGACTATATCGATGAGCAGTTCTTC.